This TCR beta chain was profiled in a study of control samples from healthy donors and cancer patients. Repertoires were generated with immunoSEQ multiplex PCR, while TCRdb's copy carries only in-frame clones and drops some. This sample has about 100,000 clones, with about 90% found just once. This CDR3 region has 15 residues. The germline CDR1 and CDR2 sequences are SGHTA and FQGNSA. V was pared by 4 bases and J by 6 bases, with 9 bases of the junction left unmatched. This receptor was taken from a woman aged 45-60 years in good health. V gene TRBV7-2 combines with J gene TRBJ2-1, with 7 bases that match TRBD2. Sequencing input: blood. The chain's CDR3 is CASSSQGLGANEQFF. Written as DNA, the CDR3 is TGTGCCAGCAGCTCCCAAGGACTAGGCGCCAATGAGCAGTTCTTC.